What follows is one TCR beta chain and its context. As yet, its antigen is unknown. The source of the sample is a study of cytomegalovirus exposure and HLA in healthy donors. General study results and limits: In a later analysis, most CMV-associated TCR beta chains appeared HLA-restricted. Cytomegalovirus-associated status was assigned to some 180 TCR beta chains. Segments of the TCR beta V type were, in most cases, productive about 87% or about 30% of the time in an earlier analysis.

The CDR3 is 16 amino acids. CDR1 and CDR2 from the germline V gene are SGHTA and FQGNSA. Losses at the gene ends were 5 bases for V and 5 bases for J; bases not matched to a gene: 9. PCR employed 60 Vbeta and 13 Jbeta primers. The repertoire was sequenced with immunoSEQ multiplex PCR; TCRdb's copy has only in-frame clones and lacks some. The profile shows some 140,000 clones, around 84% of them singletons. The sequenced sample consisted of PBMCs. The chain uses TRBV7-2 and TRBJ2-3; 11 positions agree with TRBD2. This receptor was obtained from a woman between 40 and 55 years old in good health and CMV-seropositive. CDR3 DNA sequence: TGTGCCAGCAGCCTGATTAGCGGGAGGGGCGGAGATACGCAGTATTTT. This encodes CASSLISGRGGDTQYF. The whole variable domain, remainder taken from reference TRBV7-2 and TRBJ2-3, is GAGVSQSPSNKVTEKGKDVELRCDPISGHTALYWYRQSLGQGLEFLIYFQGNSAPDKSGLPSDRFSAERTGGSVSTLTIQRTQQEDSAVYLCASSLISGRGGDTQYFGPGTRLTVL.